This TCR beta chain was retrieved from a study of T cell responses to AZD1222 COVID-19 vaccine. Study conclusions and caveats: It should be noted that donors were predominantly white British and more often female, and clonal diversity was possibly underestimated. Just a handful of AZD1222 recipients tested seropositive at baseline.

With respect to this clone: No antigen is known for it.

The protocol was immunoSEQ multiplex PCR, while the TCRdb copy is restricted to in-frame clones and leaves out a portion. The profile shows a few hundred thousand clones, roughly 93% of them singletons. The junction had 3 bases not matched to a gene; V was cut back by 3 bases and J by 3 bases. Germline V CDR1 and CDR2: LNHDA, SQIVND (reference sequence). This CDR3 region has 15 residues. The material was peripheral blood, obtained on day 0 of AZD1222 vaccination. The rearrangement joins TRBV19 to TRBJ2-1; 9 bases fit TRBD2. This clonotype was obtained from an adult in good health. The CDR3 DNA sequence: TGTGCCAGTAGTATCCTAGCGGGGTTCTACAATGAGCAGTTCTTC. Its protein product is CASSILAGFYNEQFF.